The next 27 T cell receptor beta chains were all read from a single sample in a study of blood T cell repertoires in COVID-19. Clones were sequenced by immunoSEQ multiplex PCR, and TCRdb holds only the in-frame ones, with some missing. The table shows more than 150,000 clones, with about 81% occurring only once. Sequenced: peripheral blood. These receptors all stem from a man aged 25 to 40 with active or convalescent COVID-19.

The chain joins TRBV10-1 to TRBJ1-3; 7 bases line up with TRBD1. The V and J ends lost 2 bases and 2 bases, in that order; junction bases with no gene match: 3. Per the germline V gene, CDR1 is WNHNN and CDR2 is SYGVQD (reference sequence). The CDR3 loop spans 15 amino acids. CDR3 sequence: CASSEAQGTGNTIYF. CDR3 bases: TGCGCCAGCAGTGAGGCACAGGGGACTGGAAACACCATATATTTT.

J is TRBJ1-6 and V is TRBV28, with TRBD1 matching over 10 bases. There are 21 residues in the CDR3. From germline, CDR1 is MDHEN and CDR2 SYDVKM. V was clipped by 3 bases and J by 0 bases; unmatched bases: 14. The CDR3 DNA reads TGTGCCAGCAGTTTTGCGAAACTGGACAGGGGGTTGAGCTCCTATAATTCACCCCTCCACTTT. This encodes CASSFAKLDRGLSSYNSPLHF.

CDR3 sequence: CASGAGQTYEQYV. The CDR3 nucleotides read TGTGCCAGCGGGGCGGGACAGACCTACGAGCAGTACGTC. V and J are TRBV6-5 and TRBJ2-7, with D perhaps matching TRBD1 (7 bases). The CDR3 runs 13 residues. With 8 bases removed from V and 2 bases from J, the gap between germline ends came to 13 bases. From germline, CDR1 is MNHEY and CDR2 SVGAGI.

V usage is TRBV14 and J usage is TRBJ1-4; D may be TRBD1 (6 bases). The V gene's germline CDR1 is SGHDN and CDR2 FVKESK. CDR3 size: 16 residues. Trimming took off 0 bases at V and 8 bases at J, with 16 bases between the two ends. CDR3: CASSQDWRGGWEKLFF. The CDR3, as DNA: TGTGCCAGCAGCCAAGATTGGAGGGGGGGCTGGGAAAAACTGTTTTTT.

The chain links TRBV21-1 to TRBJ1-6; TRBD1 is the table's D call, not checked against the DNA. TRBV21-1 corresponds to a pseudogene. The CDR3 is 11 amino acids. Written as DNA, the CDR3 is TGTGCCAGCAGCAAGGACAGGGGTTGGGCCTTT. Residues: CASSKDRGWAF.

This sequence joins TRBV29-1 and TRBJ2-2, with D perhaps TRBD1 (6 bases). Trimming stripped 6 bases from V and 6 bases from J, with 23 bases between. CDR3 length equals 16 residues. Germline CDR1 is SQVTM and CDR2 is ANQGSEA. The DNA for the CDR3 is TGCAGCGTCACCGGAACCACAGGGACCATCCCCGGGGAGCTGTTTTTT. This encodes CSVTGTTGTIPGELFF.

The genes are TRBV7-2 and TRBJ1-1; D unresolved. V lost 5 bases and J 5 bases, leaving 18 bases between the germline ends. Germline-derived CDR1 and CDR2 are SGHTA and FQGNSA. The CDR3 contains 15 residues. The CDR3 region has the DNA TGTGCCAGCAGCCCGCCGCTTAGAGGAGGAACTGAAGCTTTCTTT. It specifies CASSPPLRGGTEAFF.

The chain employs TRBV18 and TRBJ1-3; D call uncertain. In germline, CDR1 is KGHSH, CDR2 LQKENI. Trimming removed 2 bases at V and 3 bases at J, with 11 bases between. This CDR3 is 15 amino acids long. CDR3 amino acids: CASSPGGGFGNTIYF. CDR3 DNA sequence: TGTGCCAGCTCACCAGGAGGTGGTTTTGGAAACACCATATATTTT.

The chain carries TRBV19 and TRBJ2-3; D is perhaps TRBD1 (6 bases). Germline assignment: CDR1 LNHDA and CDR2 SQIVND (reference sequence). The CDR3 runs to 16 residues. V lost 3 bases to trimming and J lost 0 bases, with 13 bases between them. CDR3 loop: CASSMLDSSSTDTQYF. CDR3 nucleotides: TGTGCCAGTAGTATGTTGGACAGCTCTAGCACAGATACGCAGTATTTT.

The V gene is TRBV24-1, the J gene TRBJ2-1; TRBD2 matches at 12 bases. The CDR3 runs 18 residues. CDR1 is KGHDR, CDR2 SFDVKD, per germline. V shed 2 bases and J 8 bases; nucleotides not matched to a gene: 12. Here the CDR3 reads CATSDSSLTSGGIYEQFF. In DNA, the CDR3 is TGTGCCACCAGTGATTCCTCGCTTACTAGCGGGGGGATCTATGAGCAGTTCTTC.

The chain couples TRBV5-1 to TRBJ2-2, with D perhaps TRBD1 (6 bases). The germline CDR1 and CDR2 sequences are SGHRS and YFSETQ. V was trimmed by 1 base and J by 3 bases, leaving 10 bases between them. The length of the CDR3 is 15 residues. The CDR3 sequence is CASSLTGMYTGELFF. CDR3 nucleotide sequence: TGCGCCAGCAGCTTGACAGGGATGTACACCGGGGAGCTGTTTTTT.

The V gene is TRBV10-1, the J gene TRBJ2-1; 7 bases are shared with TRBD2. Trimming took 3 bases from V and 4 from J; bases not matched to a gene: 3. The CDR3 runs to 14 residues. From germline, CDR1 is WNHNN and CDR2 SYGVQD (reference sequence). The CDR3 coding sequence is TGCGCCAGCAGTGACCTACTAGCGTACAATGAGCAGTTCTTC. Translated, it gives CASSDLLAYNEQFF.

The count of this clone is one. The V and J genes are TRBV6-1 and TRBJ2-2, with unresolved D. The CDR3 is 15 amino acids. Germline values: CDR1 MNHNS, CDR2 SASEGT. V dropped 1 base and J dropped 0 bases, with 6 bases sitting between them. The CDR3 coding sequence is TGTGCCAGCAGTGAAGTACAGCCGAACACCGGGGAGCTGTTTTTT. Encoded protein: CASSEVQPNTGELFF.

The chain has TRBV15 and TRBJ2-3; 9 nucleotides match TRBD2. Germline V CDR1 and CDR2: LNHNV, YYDKDF (reference sequence). V lost 1 base and J lost 3; bases outside the gene matches: 2. This CDR3 spans 15 amino acids. The CDR3 reads CATSRGLAETDTQYF. For the CDR3, the DNA is TGTGCCACCAGCAGAGGACTAGCGGAGACAGATACGCAGTATTTT.

Only one count was recorded for this clone. The chain carries TRBV19 and TRBJ1-1; TRBD1 matches at 9 bases. Germline-derived CDR1 and CDR2 are LNHDA and SQIVND (reference sequence). V was pared by 8 bases and J by 4 bases, with 11 bases of the junction left unmatched. The CDR3 spans 15 residues. The CDR3 protein is CASLQTGTGPTEAFF. The CDR3 DNA sequence: TGTGCCAGTCTCCAAACCGGGACAGGGCCCACTGAAGCTTTCTTT.

V and J are TRBV9 and TRBJ1-5; TRBD1 matches at 7 bases. V lost 3 bases to trimming and J lost 2 bases; unmatched junction nucleotides: 5. The length of the CDR3 is 15 residues. From germline, CDR1 is SGDLS and CDR2 YYNGEE. CDR3: CASSAGGTGNQPQHF. In DNA, the CDR3 is TGTGCCAGCAGCGCAGGGGGGACGGGCAATCAGCCCCAGCATTTT.

This clone showed up just a few times. V is TRBV7-2 and J is TRBJ2-7; D is uncertain. Trimming removed 1 base at V and 0 bases at J, with 10 bases between. Germline V CDR1 and CDR2: SGHTA, FQGNSA. CDR3 length: 15 residues. CDR3: CASSLVGGSSYEQYF. The CDR3 DNA reads TGTGCCAGCAGCTTAGTCGGCGGTAGCTCCTACGAGCAGTACTTC.

J is TRBJ2-7 and V is TRBV6-6; 8 nucleotides line up with TRBD1. Germline trimming cut 4 bases from V and 5 bases from J; bases unmatched to any gene: 10. Germline V gives CDR1 MNHNY, CDR2 SVGAGI (reference sequence). This CDR3 is built from 15 residues. The CDR3 coding sequence is TGTGCCAGCAGTTCCCCTCCGCAGGGGGCTGACGAGCAGTACTTC. This sequence encodes CASSSPPQGADEQYF.

The J gene is TRBJ1-2, the V gene TRBV6-5; 8 bases map to TRBD1. Germline CDR1 reads MNHEY; CDR2 reads SVGAGI. J gave up 6 bases and V 2 bases, and 8 bases lay outside the gene matches. The CDR3 runs to 15 residues. DNA for the CDR3: TGTGCCAGCAGTTACGCCCCGGACAGGGAGAATGGCTACACCTTC. Amino acids: CASSYAPDRENGYTF.

This clone was counted a few times. For the CDR3, the DNA is TGCGCCAGCAGCCCGAGGACTAGCGGGAGCGGTGAGCAGTTCTTC. The encoded protein is CASSPRTSGSGEQFF. The V and J genes are TRBV4-3 and TRBJ2-1; 13 nucleotides match TRBD2. The germline V gene has CDR1 LGHNA and CDR2 YSLEER. CDR3 length equals 15 residues. Trimming took 4 bases from V and 9 from J; bases not matched to a gene: 6.

This rearrangement joins TRBV11-2 to TRBJ2-2, with 7 positions matching TRBD1. Germline V gene lookup returns CDR1 SGHAT and CDR2 FQNNGV. Trimming took 1 base from V and 1 from J; bases not matched to a gene: 0. This CDR3 is built from 15 residues. The DNA of the CDR3 is TGTGCCAGCAGCTTAGGACAGGGGAACACCGGGGAGCTGTTTTTT. It encodes CASSLGQGNTGELFF. Full variable domain (remainder filled in from reference TRBV11-2 and TRBJ2-2): EAGVAQSPRYKIIEKRQSVAFWCNPISGHATLYWYQQILGQGPKLLIQFQNNGVVDDSQLPKDRFSAERLKGVDSTLKIQPAKLEDSAVYLCASSLGQGNTGELFFGEGSRLTVL.

The J gene is TRBJ2-1, the V gene TRBV6-5; D possibly corresponds to TRBD1 (6 bases). V lost 11 bases to trimming and J lost 0 bases, with 17 bases between them. Germline CDR1 reads MNHEY; CDR2 reads SVGAGI. This CDR3 spans 15 amino acids. The CDR3 sequence: CAAEKGVSSYNEQFF. The DNA for the CDR3 is TGTGCCGCCGAAAAGGGGGTTAGCTCCTACAATGAGCAGTTCTTC.

The chain joins TRBV5-6 to TRBJ2-7; 9 bases map to TRBD2. The length of the CDR3 is 17 residues. CDR1 and CDR2 from the germline V gene are SGHDT and YYEEEE. V lost 6 bases and J lost 6; bases outside the gene matches: 19. The CDR3: CASNHYSSLAGTREQYF. The CDR3 DNA reads TGTGCCAGCAACCATTACTCCTCTCTAGCGGGAACGCGCGAGCAGTACTTC.

The V call is TRBV30, the J call TRBJ2-1, with D possibly matching TRBD1 (6 bases). The germline CDR1 and CDR2 sequences are GTSNPN and SVGIG (reference sequence). Trimming cost V 4 bases and J 7 bases, with 14 bases left between them. The CDR3 extends over 13 amino acids. DNA of the CDR3: TGTGCCTGGATGAAGACAGGTTCGAATGAGCAGTTCTTC. Its translation: CAWMKTGSNEQFF. The full variable domain, its missing parts supplied by reference TRBV30 and TRBJ2-1, is SQTIHQWPATLVQPVGSPLSLECTVEGTSNPNLYWYRQAAGRGLQLLFYSVGIGQISSEVPQNLSASRPQDRQFILSSKKLLLSDSGFYLCAWMKTGSNEQFFGPGTRLTVL.

V usage is TRBV10-3 and J usage is TRBJ1-1, with D possibly matching TRBD1 (5 bases). Trimming pared 5 bases from V and 5 bases from J, leaving 15 bases between. The CDR3 consists of 14 residues. Germline V gives CDR1 ENHRY, CDR2 SYGVKD. This CDR3 is CAISLNQGRTEAFF. The CDR3 DNA sequence: TGTGCCATCAGTTTAAATCAGGGCCGGACTGAAGCTTTCTTT.

V gene TRBV18 combines with J gene TRBJ1-4, with TRBD1 identical over 7 bases. The CDR3 consists of 14 residues. V dropped 4 bases and J dropped 8; count of bases not matched to a gene: 7. The V gene's germline CDR1 is KGHSH and CDR2 LQKENI. The CDR3 DNA sequence: TGTGCCAGCTCACTCGACAGGGTGGACGAAAAACTGTTTTTT. Translated, it gives CASSLDRVDEKLFF.

This clone was counted only a few times. This chain links TRBV12-5 with TRBJ2-1; TRBD2 aligns across 11 bases. CDR3 length: 15 amino acids. J gave up 4 bases and V 2 bases, and 1 base lay outside the gene matches. Germline assignment: CDR1 LGHNT and CDR2 FRNRAP. In DNA, the CDR3 is TGTGCTAGTGGTTTGATAGCGGGAGGGTACAATGAGCAGTTCTTC. This encodes CASGLIAGGYNEQFF.